Detailed here is one T cell receptor beta chain. Other DNA sequences in the same sample also yield this CDR3. The record originates from a study of blood T cell repertoires in COVID-19. Study context: Italy, Spain and the United States were the sources of the convalescent and acute COVID-19 samples. T cells, B-cell-depleted T cells, or PBMCs supplied cDNA or gDNA.

Enrolment of Seattle patients took place during active infection, and they were followed longitudinally. Original methodology: Estimation of nucleated cell counts was performed using reference gene primer amplification. Repertoires were generated with immunoSEQ multiplex PCR, while TCRdb's copy carries only in-frame clones and drops some. V, J and clone size reflect that table, while D and trimming were determined from the DNA. The table lists 190,000 or so clones, 81% of them singletons. The germline gives CDR1 SGHRS, CDR2 YFSETQ. CDR3 length equals 15 residues. With 1 base removed from V and 2 bases from J, the gap between germline ends came to 7 bases.

The receptor was derived from a woman older than 75 with COVID-19, enrolled during active disease. Sequenced material: peripheral blood. V is TRBV5-1 and J is TRBJ2-6, with D perhaps matching TRBD1 (6 bases). CDR3 sequence reads: CASSLTGTGANVLTF. CDR3 sequence (DNA): TGCGCCAGCAGCTTGACAGGGACTGGGGCCAACGTCCTGACTTTC.